Listed below are T cell receptor beta chains from one sample, sequenced in a study of cytomegalovirus exposure and HLA in healthy donors. Using immunoSEQ multiplex PCR, the repertoire was profiled, and TCRdb retains in-frame clones only, with some absent. Of approximately 110,000 clones listed, 65% to 80% are singletons. Sample: PBMCs. All receptors derive from a woman aged 40 to 55 in good health and CMV-seronegative. CDR3s include the opening cysteine and the closing phenylalanine or tryptophan.

cdr3_length v_call cdr3_aa
15 TRBV28 CASSLFTGSTDTQYF
14 TRBV18 CASSLADTIYEQYF
13 TRBV18 CASSLEEGYEQYF
15 TRBV6-5 CASTQTGGSSYEQYF
16 TRBV5-6 CASSSPGLAGMDTQYF
14 TRBV6-5 CASSYRGQSHGYTF
14 TRBV12-2 CASRSRTSFYEQYF
14 TRBV30 CAWGIRRGDTEAFF
13 TRBV18 CASSQGANTEAFF
15 TRBV2 CASRGRTQRLYGYTF
17 TRBV28 CASSLVQGTSGANVLTF
14 TRBV28 CASSDRGPGTEAFF
16 TRBV7-2 CASRFLGGTSYNEQFF
16 TRBV6-1 CASSARQGKSQNIQYF
15 TRBV27 CASSSGGASYNEQFF
14 TRBV7-9 CASSLAGLEGEQYF
15 TRBV28 CASSTSGRSNYGYTF
12 TRBV7-6 CASSVDQETQYF
16 TRBV19 CASSLFSGGGTDTQYF
19 TRBV27 CASSLSGTRNPIRSSPLHF
14 TRBV19 CASSMRDSAYEQYF
14 TRBV7-8 CASSLALDRHGYTF
17 TRBV10-3 CAISEGDRGGGANVLTF
14 TRBV11-2 CASSLGQSRDTQYF